The entry below gives a single TCR beta chain sequence along with its context. Its antigen is undetermined. Noted time point: week 35, safety follow-up. Each dose of the vaccine consisted of 300 ug of mutant IDH1 20-mer peptide, with topical imiquimod. The sample comes from a study of a mutant IDH1 vaccine in newly diagnosed glioma. Across the whole study: Vaccines were begun 4-6 weeks after radiotherapy alone, or with temozolomide cycles.

V was trimmed by 1 base and J by 7 bases, leaving 8 bases between them. This CDR3 spans 13 amino acids. Looked up from germline, CDR1 is LNHNV and CDR2 is YYDKDF (reference sequence). The repertoire was sequenced with immunoSEQ multiplex PCR; TCRdb's copy has only in-frame clones and lacks some. This repertoire shows about 69,000 clones, around 90% found once; its top ten account for about 2%. The chain is built from TRBV15 and TRBJ1-5; D remains unclear. This receptor was obtained from a man aged 30 to 45 with glioma. The starting material was PBMCs, obtained from a glioma patient whose treatment included an IDH1 peptide vaccine. This CDR3 is CATSRGERQPQHF. For the CDR3, the DNA is TGTGCCACCAGCAGAGGAGAAAGGCAGCCCCAGCATTTT. Full variable domain (rest looked up from reference TRBV15 and TRBJ1-5): DAMVIQNPRYQVTQFGKPVTLSCSQTLNHNVMYWYQQKSSQAPKLLFHYYDKDFNNEADTPDNFQSRRPNTSFCFLDIRSPGLGDTAMYLCATSRGERQPQHFGDGTRLSIL.